Each of the 30 T cell receptor beta chains below was sequenced from the same sample in a study of T cell changes during pregnancy in multiple sclerosis (dated by TCRdb to the late 2010s). The library was generated by the immunoSEQ multiplex PCR assay. TCRdb took over this immuneACCESS table, retaining in-frame rearrangements with V and J assigned. Such tables are incomplete; in checked studies, under half of the missing clones stem from an unresolved V gene, and the remainder is unexplained. This sample holds under 30,000 clones; 89% were observed only once. Roughly 6.8% of the sample comes from the top ten. The material sequenced was CD8+ T cells from peripheral blood mononuclear cells, taken after pregnancy. The receptors were gathered from a female donor with multiple sclerosis, enrolled in a pregnancy study.

The V call is TRBV19, the J call TRBJ1-1, with D possibly being TRBD1 (6 bases). The germline V gene has CDR1 LNHDA and CDR2 SQIVND (reference sequence). The CDR3 runs to 14 residues. Trimming shortened V by 5 bases and J by 0 bases, and 10 bases separated the two germline ends. The CDR3 sequence is CASSDQGLNTEAFF. The CDR3 region has the DNA TGTGCCAGTAGTGATCAGGGGCTGAACACTGAAGCTTTCTTT.

The chain combines TRBV13 with TRBJ2-1; 7 bases are shared with TRBD2. V dropped 5 bases and J dropped 8; count of bases not matched to a gene: 15. The germline V gene has CDR1 PRHDT and CDR2 FYEKMQ (reference sequence). The CDR3 is 16 residues long. The CDR3 coding sequence is TGTGCCAGCAGCGCCCTTGAGATGGGAGGGCTCTATGAGCAGTTCTTC. Translating it yields CASSALEMGGLYEQFF.

This clone was detected once. This chain joins TRBV27 and TRBJ2-7; D might be TRBD2 (5 bases). V was pared by 5 bases and J by 3 bases, with 11 bases between. This CDR3 has 13 residues. Germline V gene lookup returns CDR1 MNHEY and CDR2 SMNVEV (reference sequence). This CDR3 reads CASSQLGIYEQYF. DNA for the CDR3: TGTGCCAGCAGTCAACTAGGTATCTACGAGCAGTACTTC.

The chain joins TRBV7-9 to TRBJ2-7; 7 bases agree with TRBD2. CDR3 size: 14 residues. The V and J ends lost 1 base and 5 bases, in that order; junction bases with no gene match: 5. CDR1 and CDR2 from the germline V gene are SEHNR and FQNEAQ (reference sequence). The CDR3 nucleotides are TGTGCCAGCAGCTTAGTGGCTAGCGGCGACGAGCAGTACTTC. Its protein product is CASSLVASGDEQYF.

This chain connects TRBV27 to TRBJ1-1; possibly TRBD1 for D (6 bases). Trimming took 3 bases from V and 7 from J, leaving 12 bases between them. CDR1 and CDR2 from the germline V gene are MNHEY and SMNVEV (reference sequence). The CDR3 contains 13 residues. DNA for the CDR3: TGTGCCAGCAGTTTCTCCGGGACAAGTGAAGCTTTCTTT. It encodes CASSFSGTSEAFF.

The rearrangement links TRBV4-2 to TRBJ2-7; D remains ambiguous. This CDR3 has 14 amino acids. Trimming pared 0 bases from V and 3 bases from J, leaving 9 bases between. The germline V gene encodes CDR1 LGHNA and CDR2 YNFKEQ. The CDR3 coding sequence is TGTGCCAGCAGCCAAGATCAGGTGGACTACGAGCAGTACTTC. It yields the protein CASSQDQVDYEQYF.

The chain couples TRBV5-4 to TRBJ2-7; 13 positions match TRBD2. The CDR3 extends over 16 amino acids. V was clipped by 5 bases and J by 0 bases; unmatched bases: 5. Germline V lookup: CDR1 SGHNT, CDR2 YYREEE (reference sequence). The CDR3 DNA sequence: TGTGCCAGCAGTTCGGGACTAGCGGGGAGCTCCTACGAGCAGTACTTC. Amino acid sequence: CASSSGLAGSSYEQYF.

The chain joins TRBV7-2 to TRBJ2-7, with 8 bases identical to TRBD1. Germline V gene lookup returns CDR1 SGHTA and CDR2 FQGNSA. CDR3 length: 15 amino acids. Germline trimming cut 5 bases from V and 2 bases from J; bases unmatched to any gene: 8. The CDR3 here is CASSPSEGQAYEQYF. CDR3 nucleotides: TGTGCCAGCAGCCCCTCGGAGGGACAGGCCTACGAGCAGTACTTC.

The rearrangement joins TRBV28 to TRBJ2-7; the D gene is possibly TRBD2 (6 bases). Germline CDR1 MDHEN, CDR2 SYDVKM. V dropped 2 bases and J dropped 0 bases, with 14 bases sitting between them. This CDR3 comprises 16 residues. The CDR3 DNA reads TGTGCCAGCAGTTTAATGGGGGGAAGGGCCTCCTACGAGCAGTACTTC. Encoded protein: CASSLMGGRASYEQYF.

The genes are TRBV7-9 and TRBJ1-1, with 7 positions matching TRBD1. The V gene end was trimmed by 3 bases and the J gene end by 0 bases; junction bases not matched to a gene: 7. Germline lookup yields CDR1 SEHNR and CDR2 FQNEAQ (reference sequence). The CDR3 is made up of 16 amino acids. Here the CDR3 reads CASSFSTGALNTEAFF. DNA of the CDR3: TGTGCCAGCAGCTTTAGTACAGGGGCCCTGAACACTGAAGCTTTCTTT.

The V gene is TRBV15, the J gene TRBJ1-5; 7 bases are a match to TRBD1. J was trimmed by 6 bases and V by 0 bases; bases with no gene match: 8. The CDR3 totals 16 residues. Looked up from germline, CDR1 is LNHNV and CDR2 is YYDKDF (reference sequence). The CDR3 nucleotides read TGTGCCACCAGCAGAGATAAGGGGGCGATTCTTCAGCCCCAGCATTTT. This gives the protein CATSRDKGAILQPQHF.

V and J are TRBV6-4 and TRBJ1-1; D gene ambiguous. Trimming pared 6 bases from V and 4 bases from J, leaving 18 bases between. This CDR3 comprises 15 residues. Germline loops: CDR1 MRHNA, CDR2 SNTAGT. In DNA, the CDR3 is TGTGCCAGCAGCCCCTCCGAGCTAACTAGCACTGAAGCTTTCTTT. Translating it yields CASSPSELTSTEAFF.

J is TRBJ1-5 and V is TRBV5-6; the match to TRBD1 covers 9 bases. V trimming: 5 bases; J trimming: 3 bases; junction bases outside the gene matches: 9. Germline V gene lookup returns CDR1 SGHDT and CDR2 YYEEEE. The CDR3 is made up of 16 amino acids. This CDR3 is CASSSERTGVNQPQHF. The CDR3, as DNA: TGTGCCAGCAGTTCGGAAAGGACAGGGGTCAATCAGCCCCAGCATTTT.

CDR3 in DNA: TGTGCCAGCAGCTTACAAGTAGCGGGAGGGCCTCATAGCACAGATACGCAGTATTTT. It yields the protein CASSLQVAGGPHSTDTQYF. The rearrangement joins TRBV7-2 to TRBJ2-3; 11 nucleotides align to TRBD2. The V gene's germline CDR1 is SGHTA and CDR2 FQGNSA. V lost 2 bases, J lost 0 bases, and 10 bases stayed unmatched. The CDR3 loop spans 19 amino acids.

The rearrangement joins TRBV4-1 to TRBJ2-7; 10 bases align to TRBD1. CDR1 is MGHRA, CDR2 YSYEKL, per germline. V lost 0 bases, J lost 3 bases, and 5 bases stayed unmatched. This CDR3 region has 16 residues. CDR3 nucleotide sequence: TGCGCCAGCAGCCAAGATGGGACAGGGGACTACTACGAGCAGTACTTC. Encoded protein: CASSQDGTGDYYEQYF.

CDR3 amino acids: CASSYRTLTGELFF. The CDR3 bases are TGTGCCAGCAGTTATAGGACTCTCACCGGGGAGCTGTTTTTT. V is TRBV6-5 and J is TRBJ2-2, with D perhaps matching TRBD2 (5 bases). The germline V gene encodes CDR1 MNHEY and CDR2 SVGAGI. The CDR3 sequence is 14 residues long. Trimming cost V 3 bases and J 4 bases, with 9 bases left between them.

The chain uses TRBV6-5 and TRBJ1-2, with 8 bases aligning to TRBD1. CDR3 length: 14 amino acids. The trim removed 2 bases at V and 8 bases at J, leaving 7 bases unmatched. Germline V gene sequence: CDR1 MNHEY, CDR2 SVGAGI. CDR3 in amino acids: CASSYRTGYGGYTF. In nucleotides, the CDR3 is TGTGCCAGCAGTTACAGGACAGGGTACGGGGGCTACACCTTC.

The gene calls are TRBV7-9 and TRBJ1-3, with TRBD1 identical over 7 bases. Looked up from germline, CDR1 is SEHNR and CDR2 is FQNEAQ (reference sequence). V trimming: 4 bases; J trimming: 4 bases; junction bases outside the gene matches: 13. The CDR3 loop spans 17 amino acids. CDR3 loop: CASSSFGYGQVGNTIYF. Here the CDR3 DNA reads TGTGCCAGCAGCTCGTTTGGCTACGGACAGGTCGGAAACACCATATATTTT.

This clone came up many times. In DNA form, the CDR3 reads TGTGCCAGCAGCCAAGATGGGACAGGGGGAAGCTACGAGCAGTACTTC. The encoded protein is CASSQDGTGGSYEQYF. The V gene is TRBV4-2, the J gene TRBJ2-7, with 11 bases fitting TRBD1. The germline gives CDR1 LGHNA, CDR2 YNFKEQ. V dropped 0 bases and J dropped 3; count of bases not matched to a gene: 4. The CDR3 is 16 residues long.

The chain has TRBV11-3 and TRBJ2-7, with a weak D call TRBD1 (6 bases). The germline gives CDR1 SGHNT, CDR2 YENEEA. This CDR3 region has 14 residues. V gave up 5 bases and J gave up 0 bases, with 11 bases separating them. CDR3 sequence reads: CASSQTGLSYEQYF. The CDR3 DNA sequence: TGTGCCAGCAGCCAAACAGGGCTCTCCTACGAGCAGTACTTC.

This sequence joins TRBV27 and TRBJ1-2, with TRBD1 as a possible D gene (5 bases). Trimming shortened V by 2 bases and J by 2 bases, and 9 bases separated the two germline ends. Germline CDR1 and CDR2: MNHEY and SMNVEV (reference sequence). The CDR3 spans 14 residues. The CDR3 region has the DNA TGTGCCAGCAGTTTAAGGGGTACGAACTATGGCTACACCTTC. The encoded protein is CASSLRGTNYGYTF.

The V call is TRBV6-6, the J call TRBJ2-5; maybe TRBD1 (5 bases). The germline CDR1 and CDR2 sequences are MNHNY and SVGAGI (reference sequence). The CDR3 is made up of 14 amino acids. V lost 3 bases and J lost 2, with 10 bases in between. CDR3 amino acids: CASSYTGAQETQYF. CDR3 sequence (DNA): TGTGCCAGCAGTTATACAGGCGCACAAGAGACCCAGTACTTC.

V usage is TRBV19 and J usage is TRBJ1-1; TRBD1 aligns across 7 bases. This CDR3 contains 15 residues. Unmatched junction bases numbered 9, after V lost 5 bases and J lost 3 bases. Germline V CDR1 and CDR2: LNHDA, SQIVND (reference sequence). Here the CDR3 reads CASSPRDREHTEAFF. For the CDR3, the DNA is TGTGCCAGTAGTCCCCGGGACAGAGAACACACTGAAGCTTTCTTT.

This clone is a singleton in its sample. The rearrangement uses TRBV19 and TRBJ2-7, with 12 bases that match TRBD1. CDR3 length: 13 amino acids. With V trimmed by 6 bases and J by 6 bases, 3 bases remained unmatched. Germline-derived CDR1 and CDR2 are LNHDA and SQIVND (reference sequence). The CDR3 DNA sequence: TGTGCCAGTAGCCGGGGACAGGGGGCCGAGCAGTACTTC. Translating it yields CASSRGQGAEQYF.

This clone was detected only a few times. CDR3 nucleotide sequence: TGTGCCAGCAGTGCGGGAATGAACACTGAAGCTTTCTTT. This translates into CASSAGMNTEAFF. This chain joins TRBV6-1 and TRBJ1-1; unclear D gene. The CDR3 runs to 13 residues. CDR1 is MNHNS, CDR2 SASEGT, per germline. Between the trimmed V and J ends, which lost 4 bases and 0 bases, there was a span of 6 bases.

The table lists this clone with a count of one. J is TRBJ2-5 and V is TRBV11-2; TRBD2 aligns across 10 bases. From germline, CDR1 is SGHAT and CDR2 FQNNGV. Trimming at V came to 3 bases and at J to 0 bases, leaving 7 bases not matched to a gene. This CDR3 is built from 17 residues. As DNA, the CDR3 is TGTGCCAGCAGCTTTAGCGGGAGGACCAAGTACCAAGAGACCCAGTACTTC. Protein sequence: CASSFSGRTKYQETQYF.

The chain is built from TRBV28 and TRBJ2-7; 9 nucleotides align to TRBD1. The CDR3 consists of 15 residues. The germline V gene has CDR1 MDHEN and CDR2 SYDVKM. Unmatched junction bases numbered 11, after V lost 6 bases and J lost 5 bases. CDR3 in DNA: TGTGCCAGCAGCCGTGTTGGGACAGGGTGGAACGAGCAGTACTTC. Protein sequence: CASSRVGTGWNEQYF.

The J gene is TRBJ1-2, the V gene TRBV6-1; no clear D gene. Germline V CDR1 and CDR2: MNHNS, SASEGT. Trimming stripped 1 base from V and 1 base from J, with 4 bases between. CDR3 size: 13 residues. CDR3 coding DNA: TGTGCCAGCAGTGAAGACAGTAACTATGGCTACACCTTC. Translation: CASSEDSNYGYTF.

The chain joins TRBV19 to TRBJ2-1; a weak D match, TRBD2 (6 bases). This CDR3 region has 15 residues. CDR1 is LNHDA and CDR2 is SQIVND in the germline V gene (reference sequence). V gave up 5 bases and J gave up 4 bases, with 15 bases separating them. CDR3 region: CASSELGLDYNEQFF. The CDR3 DNA reads as TGTGCCAGTAGTGAGCTGGGACTGGATTACAATGAGCAGTTCTTC.

The genes are TRBV27 and TRBJ1-1; D is ambiguous. The length of the CDR3 is 13 residues. The V gene's germline CDR1 is MNHEY and CDR2 SMNVEV (reference sequence). Between the trimmed V and J ends, which lost 5 bases and 7 bases, there was a span of 14 bases. The CDR3 DNA sequence: TGTGCCAGCAGTATACTTGCTGGAGTTGAAGCTTTCTTT. Protein: CASSILAGVEAFF.